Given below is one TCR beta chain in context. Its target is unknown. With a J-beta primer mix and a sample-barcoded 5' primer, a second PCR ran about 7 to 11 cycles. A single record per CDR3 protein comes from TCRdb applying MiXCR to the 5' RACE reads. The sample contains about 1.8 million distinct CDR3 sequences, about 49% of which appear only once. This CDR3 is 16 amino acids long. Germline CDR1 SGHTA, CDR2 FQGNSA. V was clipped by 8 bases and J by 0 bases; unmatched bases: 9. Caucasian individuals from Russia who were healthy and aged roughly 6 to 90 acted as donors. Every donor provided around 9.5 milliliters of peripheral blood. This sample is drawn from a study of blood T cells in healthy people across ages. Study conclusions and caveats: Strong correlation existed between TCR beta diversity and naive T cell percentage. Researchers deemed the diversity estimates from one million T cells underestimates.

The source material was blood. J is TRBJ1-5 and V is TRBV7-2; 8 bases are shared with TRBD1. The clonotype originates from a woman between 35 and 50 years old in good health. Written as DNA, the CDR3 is TGTGCCAGCGAAGAGGCAGGGGGCCCTAGCAATCAGCCCCAGCATTTT. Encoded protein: CASEEAGGPSNQPQHF.